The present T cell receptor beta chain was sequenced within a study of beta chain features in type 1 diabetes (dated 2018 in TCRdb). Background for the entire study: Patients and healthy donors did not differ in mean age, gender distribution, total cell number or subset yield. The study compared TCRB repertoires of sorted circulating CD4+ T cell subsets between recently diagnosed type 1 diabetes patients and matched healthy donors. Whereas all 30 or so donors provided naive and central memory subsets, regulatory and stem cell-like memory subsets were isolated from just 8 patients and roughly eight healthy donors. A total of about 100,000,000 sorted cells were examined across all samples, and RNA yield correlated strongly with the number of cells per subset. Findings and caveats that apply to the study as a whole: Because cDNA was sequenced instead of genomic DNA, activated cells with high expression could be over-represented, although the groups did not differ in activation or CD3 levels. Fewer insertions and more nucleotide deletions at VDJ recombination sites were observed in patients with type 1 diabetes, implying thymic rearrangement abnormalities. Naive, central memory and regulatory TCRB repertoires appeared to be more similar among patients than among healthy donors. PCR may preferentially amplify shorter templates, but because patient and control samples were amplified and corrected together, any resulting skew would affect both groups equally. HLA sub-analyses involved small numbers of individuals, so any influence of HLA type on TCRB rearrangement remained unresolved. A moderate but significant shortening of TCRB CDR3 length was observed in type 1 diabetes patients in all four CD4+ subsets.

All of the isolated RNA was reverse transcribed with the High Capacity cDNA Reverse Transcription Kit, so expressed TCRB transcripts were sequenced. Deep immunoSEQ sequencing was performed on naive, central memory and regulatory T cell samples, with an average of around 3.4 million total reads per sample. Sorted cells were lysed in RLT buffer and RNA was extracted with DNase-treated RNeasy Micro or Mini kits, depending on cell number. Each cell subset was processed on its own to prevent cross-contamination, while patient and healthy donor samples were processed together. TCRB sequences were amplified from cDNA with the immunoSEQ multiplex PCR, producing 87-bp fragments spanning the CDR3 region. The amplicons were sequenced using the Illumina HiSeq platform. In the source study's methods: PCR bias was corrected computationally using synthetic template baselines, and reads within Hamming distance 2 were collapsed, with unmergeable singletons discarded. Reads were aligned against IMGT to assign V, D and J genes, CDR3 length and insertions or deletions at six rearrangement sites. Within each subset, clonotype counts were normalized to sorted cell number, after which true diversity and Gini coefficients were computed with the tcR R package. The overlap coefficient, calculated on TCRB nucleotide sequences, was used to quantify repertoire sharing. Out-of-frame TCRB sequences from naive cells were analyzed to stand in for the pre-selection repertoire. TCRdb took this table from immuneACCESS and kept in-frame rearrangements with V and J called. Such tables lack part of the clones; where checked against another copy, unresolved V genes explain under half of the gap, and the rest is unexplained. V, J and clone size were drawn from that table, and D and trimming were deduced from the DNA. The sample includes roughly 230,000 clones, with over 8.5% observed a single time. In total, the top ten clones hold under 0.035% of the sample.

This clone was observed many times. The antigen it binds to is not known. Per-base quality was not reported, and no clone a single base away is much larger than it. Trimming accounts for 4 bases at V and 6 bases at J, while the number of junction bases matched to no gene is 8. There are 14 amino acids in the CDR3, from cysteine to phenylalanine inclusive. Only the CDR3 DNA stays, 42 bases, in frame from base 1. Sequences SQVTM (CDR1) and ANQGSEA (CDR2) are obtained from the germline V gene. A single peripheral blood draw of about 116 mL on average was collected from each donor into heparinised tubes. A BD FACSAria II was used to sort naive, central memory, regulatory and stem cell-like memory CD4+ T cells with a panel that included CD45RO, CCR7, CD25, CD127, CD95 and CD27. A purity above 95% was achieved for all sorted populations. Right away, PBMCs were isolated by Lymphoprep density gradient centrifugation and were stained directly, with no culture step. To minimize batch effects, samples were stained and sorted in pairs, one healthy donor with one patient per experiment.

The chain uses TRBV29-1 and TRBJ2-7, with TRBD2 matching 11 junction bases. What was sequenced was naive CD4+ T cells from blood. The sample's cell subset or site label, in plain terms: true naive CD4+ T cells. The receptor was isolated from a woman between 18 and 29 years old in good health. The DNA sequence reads TGCAGCGTTGGAAATAGCGGGAGGGCTCGCGAGCAGTACTTC. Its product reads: CSVGNSGRAREQYF.